The 17 T cell receptor beta chains in this list originate from one sample, sequenced in a study of blood T cell repertoires in COVID-19. Profiled with immunoSEQ multiplex PCR; TCRdb holds only in-frame clones, not every one. The repertoire holds more than 250,000 clones, with roughly 87% as singletons. Input material: peripheral blood. Every receptor here comes from a human donor in a cohort sampled during active COVID-19.

The gene calls are TRBV4-3 and TRBJ1-1, with 7 bases identical to TRBD1. CDR1 is LGHNA and CDR2 is YSLEER in the germline V gene. V shed 4 bases, J shed 5 bases, and the junction held 10 bases outside the gene matches. The CDR3 length is 15 residues. The CDR3 loop is CASSLSRRGQTEAFF. The CDR3 nucleotides are TGCGCCAGCAGCCTCTCCCGAAGGGGGCAAACTGAAGCTTTCTTT.

The V and J genes are TRBV7-2 and TRBJ1-2, with D unresolved. V lost 1 base and J lost 2, with 20 bases in between. This CDR3 contains 18 residues. Per germline, CDR1 SGHTA and CDR2 FQGNSA. CDR3 amino acids: CASSLGPLAPTMNYGYTF. Here the CDR3 DNA reads TGTGCCAGCAGCTTAGGCCCTTTGGCACCCACTATGAACTATGGCTACACCTTC.

The V gene is TRBV7-3, the J gene TRBJ2-7; D perhaps matches TRBD2 (5 bases). Germline V lookup: CDR1 SGHTA, CDR2 FQGTGA. Trimming pared 0 bases from V and 6 bases from J, leaving 6 bases between. CDR3 length: 12 amino acids. The CDR3 spells CASSLTSGEQYF. DNA for the CDR3: TGTGCCAGCAGCTTAACCAGCGGCGAGCAGTACTTC.

This rearrangement joins TRBV18 to TRBJ2-7; tentatively, D is TRBD1 (5 bases). Germline V gene data show CDR1 as KGHSH and CDR2 as LQKENI. This CDR3 spans 14 amino acids. V dropped 3 bases and J dropped 7 bases, with 16 bases sitting between them. The DNA for the CDR3 is TGTGCCAGCTCACCGCAGGGCCAAAGGAGAGAGCAGTACTTC. As protein: CASSPQGQRREQYF.

V and J are TRBV5-4 and TRBJ2-3; the D gene is possibly TRBD1 (6 bases). From germline, CDR1 is SGHNT and CDR2 YYREEE (reference sequence). The CDR3 extends over 15 amino acids. Trimming left V 4 bases short and J 2 bases short, with 14 bases between. CDR3: CASSPIQGPTDTQYF. The CDR3 DNA is TGTGCCAGCAGCCCAATACAGGGTCCCACAGATACGCAGTATTTT.

This sequence joins TRBV15 and TRBJ1-2; 7 bases match TRBD1. Germline V CDR1 and CDR2: LNHNV, YYDKDF (reference sequence). The ends lost 1 base at V and 6 bases at J; junction bases unmatched: 2. The CDR3 sequence is 13 residues long. CDR3 nucleotides: TGTGCCACCAGCAGAGGACAGGGCGATGGCTACACCTTC. Protein product: CATSRGQGDGYTF.

This clone came up once. This chain links TRBV7-8 with TRBJ2-5, with TRBD2 matching over 8 bases. Germline trimming cut 10 bases from V and 1 base from J; bases unmatched to any gene: 5. This CDR3 region has 13 residues. Germline CDR1 is SGHVS and CDR2 is FQNEAQ. The CDR3 spells CATSAGVQETQYF. CDR3 DNA sequence: TGTGCCACGTCAGCGGGGGTCCAAGAGACCCAGTACTTC. Variable domain in full (rest from reference TRBV7-8 and TRBJ2-5): GAGVSQSPRYKVAKRGQDVALRCDPISGHVSLFWYQQALGQGPEFLTYFQNEAQLDKSGLPSDRFFAERPEGSVSTLKIQRTQQEDSAVYLCATSAGVQETQYFGPGTRLLVL.

The chain links TRBV6-2 or TRBV6-3 to TRBJ1-6; TRBD1 might be the D (5 bases). Germline CDR1 reads MNHEY; CDR2 reads SVGEGT. CDR3 size: 15 residues. Trimming took 0 bases from V and 10 from J, leaving 13 bases between them. The CDR3 loop is CASSYSGESVSPLHF. The CDR3 nucleotides are TGTGCCAGCAGTTACTCAGGGGAATCGGTGTCACCCCTCCACTTT.

This chain links TRBV7-2 with TRBJ1-2, with D unclear. V lost 5 bases to trimming and J lost 6 bases, with 7 bases between them. CDR3 length: 11 amino acids. CDR1 is SGHTA, CDR2 FQGNSA, per germline. This chain's CDR3 is CASSVADGYTF. CDR3 DNA sequence: TGTGCCAGCAGCGTGGCGGATGGCTACACCTTC.

This rearrangement joins TRBV6-1 to TRBJ2-7; 8 bases are shared with TRBD2. Per germline, CDR1 MNHNS and CDR2 SASEGT. The CDR3 sequence is 15 residues long. The V gene end was trimmed by 3 bases and the J gene end by 5 bases; junction bases not matched to a gene: 9. CDR3 coding DNA: TGTGCCAGCAGTGATGTGAGCGGGAGCGTGGACGAGCAGTACTTC. It encodes CASSDVSGSVDEQYF.

The chain is built from TRBV7-2 and TRBJ2-7; 8 bases agree with TRBD1. CDR3 length: 15 residues. The germline CDR1 and CDR2 sequences are SGHTA and FQGNSA. The V segment lost 3 bases and the J segment 3 bases; nucleotides outside the gene matches: 7. CDR3 coding DNA: TGTGCCAGCAGCTTCCCGTCAGACAGGGGCTACGAGCAGTACTTC. Translation gives CASSFPSDRGYEQYF.

This chain uses TRBV7-3 with TRBJ1-1, with D possibly being TRBD1 (5 bases). Trimming left V 5 bases short and J 1 base short, with 14 bases between. From germline, CDR1 is SGHTA and CDR2 FQGTGA. This CDR3 is 15 amino acids long. The CDR3 loop is CASSLPGERNTEAFF. The CDR3 DNA follows: TGTGCCAGCAGCCTCCCGGGGGAGAGGAACACTGAAGCTTTCTTT.

The chain is built from TRBV4-3 and TRBJ1-1; TRBD1 matches at 7 bases. The CDR3 runs to 14 residues. Germline CDR1 reads LGHNA; CDR2 reads YSLEER. After removal of 2 bases from V and 7 bases from J, the junction contained 7 bases not matched to a gene. The CDR3 region is CASSQSTGDGEAFF. As DNA, the CDR3 is TGCGCCAGCAGCCAATCAACAGGGGACGGTGAAGCTTTCTTT.

The chain employs TRBV6-4 and TRBJ1-1; D may be TRBD1 (5 bases). CDR1 and CDR2 (germline): MRHNA, SNTAGT. The ends were cut back, 6 bases at V and 5 bases at J, with 25 bases in the middle. The CDR3 consists of 17 residues. The CDR3 nucleotides are TGTGCCAGCAGACCACCCGTGGAGGGGACTATCTCAACTGAAGCTTTCTTT. Its translation: CASRPPVEGTISTEAFF.

With regard to this clone: Compared with germline, one end of the junction differs, possibly owing to a read error. Other nucleotide sequences from this sample produce the same CDR3. The V gene is TRBV15, the J gene TRBJ1-2, with 10 nucleotides matching TRBD1. This CDR3 is 18 amino acids long. Germline assignment: CDR1 LNHNV and CDR2 YYDKDF (reference sequence). DNA for the CDR3: TGTGCCACTAGCAGAGGAGGGACAGGGGTCGGACAAGCGGGGAGCTACACCTTC. It translates to CATSRGGTGVGQAGSYTF.

V gene TRBV2 combines with J gene TRBJ1-2; D gene unclear. CDR1 SNHLY and CDR2 FYNNEI come from the germline V gene. This CDR3 is 15 amino acids long. Trimming removed 3 bases at V and 8 bases at J, with 19 bases between. The CDR3 loop reads CASSDAPHQGGGYTF. In DNA, the CDR3 is TGTGCCAGCAGTGATGCCCCTCATCAAGGAGGGGGCTACACCTTC.

This chain connects TRBV28 to TRBJ2-7; 7 bases match TRBD1. The CDR3 is 17 residues long. Looked up from germline, CDR1 is MDHEN and CDR2 is SYDVKM. Unmatched junction bases numbered 15, after V lost 4 bases and J lost 3 bases. CDR3 amino acids: CASSYSDRDLLDYEQYF. The CDR3 DNA is TGTGCCAGCAGTTATTCCGACAGGGACCTTCTGGACTACGAGCAGTACTTC.